The rows below give T cell receptor beta chains drawn from one sample of a study of Tregs in tolerant kidney transplant recipients. Some clones are missing from TCRdb's copy, which holds only in-frame ones; the method was immunoSEQ multiplex PCR. The sample contains tens of thousands of clones, 91% of which appear only once. The source material was Tregs from blood. These receptors were taken from a human donor in good health. Both conserved end residues are part of each CDR3. A D gene is named only where the DNA matches it firmly. The size of a clone is reported for some rows only, either as once, few or many, or as a class for expanded clones.

d_call,v_call,j_call,clone_size,cdr3_nt,cdr3_aa
.,TRBV11-1,TRBJ2-7,.,TGTGCCAGCAGCCGCAGACTAGGCCCCTTAGGGGAGCAGTACTTC,CASSRRLGPLGEQYF
TRBD1,TRBV27,TRBJ1-4,.,TGTGCCAGCAGTTTCCAGGGGGCTGGTGAAAAACTGTTTTTT,CASSFQGAGEKLFF
TRBD1,TRBV7-2,TRBJ1-4,.,TGTGCCAGCAGCTTAGGGTCGTACAGGGGTGAAAAACTGTTTTTT,CASSLGSYRGEKLFF
.,TRBV30,TRBJ1-3,.,TGTGCCTGGACAAATGGACAGAATTTTGGAAACACCATATATTTT,CAWTNGQNFGNTIYF
TRBD1,TRBV6-5,TRBJ1-6,.,TGTGCCAGCACTCTTCAGGGGGGGCATAATTCACCCCTCCACTTT,CASTLQGGHNSPLHF
TRBD2,TRBV27,TRBJ2-1,.,TGTGCCAGCAGTTTATTGGGAGGGTCGAACAATGAGCAGTTCTTC,CASSLLGGSNNEQFF
TRBD2,TRBV7-2,TRBJ2-7,.,TGTGCCAGCAGCTCCCAAATAGCGGGAGTTTACGAGCAGTACTTC,CASSSQIAGVYEQYF
.,TRBV15,TRBJ2-5,.,TGTGCCACCAGCACAGATGAGGGGGGCAAGAAAGAGACCCAGTACTTC,CATSTDEGGKKETQYF
.,TRBV5-4,TRBJ1-1,.,TGTGCCAGCAGCTTCAGAGGGGAGAGCACTGAAGCTTTCTTT,CASSFRGESTEAFF
TRBD1,TRBV11-3,TRBJ2-2,.,TGTGCCAGCAGCCCAGGGACAGGGAGGAGGCCCTACACCGGGGAGCTGCTTTTT,CASSPGTGRRPYTGELLF
TRBD2,TRBV6-6,TRBJ2-1,.,TGTGCCAGCAGTTTCCCGGGGGGGCCCAATGAGCAGTTCTTC,CASSFPGGPNEQFF
.,TRBV5-1,TRBJ1-1,.,TGCGCCAGCAGCTTGGACCGGCAAGCGAACACTGAAGCTTTCTTT,CASSLDRQANTEAFF
.,TRBV27,TRBJ2-7,.,TGTGCCAGCAGTTTATCATACGGGCCCCCCTACGAGCAGTACTTC,CASSLSYGPPYEQYF
TRBD1,TRBV9,TRBJ2-6,.,TGTGCCAGCAGCGTAGTTTCGGGACAGGGACATGGGGCCAACGTCCTGACTTTC,CASSVVSGQGHGANVLTF
.,TRBV4-1,TRBJ2-5,few,TGCGCCAGCAGCCCAAGCTGGGGGGACGAGGCCCAAGAGACCCAGTACTTC,CASSPSWGDEAQETQYF
.,TRBV27,TRBJ1-2,.,TGTGCCAGCAGTTGGGACCCTAACTATGGCTACACCTTC,CASSWDPNYGYTF
.,TRBV6-6,TRBJ1-2,.,TGTGCCAGCAGTCCCCGGCTCGGGACTTATGGCTACACCTTC,CASSPRLGTYGYTF
.,TRBV4-1,TRBJ1-5,.,TGCGCCAGCAGCCCTTCAAGGGGGGGAATCAATCAGCCCCAGCATTTT,CASSPSRGGINQPQHF
.,TRBV9,TRBJ1-1,.,TGTGCCAGCAGCGTAGATTCTCTCGGGGGTTATTCCCTGAACACTGAAGCTTTCTTT,CASSVDSLGGYSLNTEAFF
.,TRBV18,TRBJ2-5,.,TGTGCCAGCTCACCCTTACAGCAAGAGACCCAGTACTTC,CASSPLQQETQYF
TRBD2,TRBV9,TRBJ2-1,.,TGTGCCAGCAGCGTAGAGGCTAGCGGAGGGCGGGAGCAGTTCTTC,CASSVEASGGREQFF
.,TRBV9,TRBJ1-1,.,TGTGCCAGCAGCGTAGGGGGAGGGGTGAACACTGAAGCTTTCTTT,CASSVGGGVNTEAFF
.,TRBV5-1,TRBJ2-5,.,TGCGCCAGCAGCTACCCAGGGACAGAGACCCAGTACTTC,CASSYPGTETQYF
.,TRBV18,TRBJ2-4,once,TGTGCCAGCTCACCCCCCCGATCGGCCGGGACAGCCAAAAACATTCAGTACTTC,CASSPPRSAGTAKNIQYF
.,TRBV15,TRBJ1-2,.,TGTGCCACCAGCAGAGATCTCGGGTGGGATAACTATGGCTACACCTTC,CATSRDLGWDNYGYTF
.,TRBV19,TRBJ1-1,.,TGTGCCAGTAGTATAGGACCCACCACCAACACTGAAGCTTTCTTT,CASSIGPTTNTEAFF
.,TRBV6-6,TRBJ1-2,.,TGTGCCAGCAGTGGAGGACAGATCTATGGCTACACCTTC,CASSGGQIYGYTF
TRBD1,TRBV7-3,TRBJ2-7,.,TGTGCCAGCAGCACCGGACAGGGGTCCTACGAGCAGTACTTC,CASSTGQGSYEQYF
.,TRBV7-2,TRBJ2-1,.,TGTGCCAGCAGCCTGGGGACGGTCCGGGGGGAGCAGTTCTTC,CASSLGTVRGEQFF
TRBD1,TRBV7-9,TRBJ2-3,.,TGTGCCAGCAGCATAGGGACAGGGGGCCCAGATACGCAGTATTTT,CASSIGTGGPDTQYF